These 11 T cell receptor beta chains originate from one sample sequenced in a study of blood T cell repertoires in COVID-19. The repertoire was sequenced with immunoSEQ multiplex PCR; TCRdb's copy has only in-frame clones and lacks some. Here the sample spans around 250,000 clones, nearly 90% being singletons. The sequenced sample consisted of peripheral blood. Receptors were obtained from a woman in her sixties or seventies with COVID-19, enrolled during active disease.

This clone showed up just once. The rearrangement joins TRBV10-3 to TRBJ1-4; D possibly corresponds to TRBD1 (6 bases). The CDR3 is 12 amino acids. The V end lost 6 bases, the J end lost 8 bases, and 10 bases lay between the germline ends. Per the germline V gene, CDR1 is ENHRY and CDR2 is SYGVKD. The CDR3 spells CAISQGREKLFF. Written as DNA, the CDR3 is TGTGCCATCAGCCAGGGGAGAGAAAAACTGTTTTTT.

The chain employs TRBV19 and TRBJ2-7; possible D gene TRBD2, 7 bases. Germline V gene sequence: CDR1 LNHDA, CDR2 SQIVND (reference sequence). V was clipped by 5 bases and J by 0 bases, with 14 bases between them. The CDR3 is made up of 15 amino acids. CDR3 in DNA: TGTGCCAGTAGTTTATCTGGGGGGGCCTCCTACGAGCAGTACTTC. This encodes CASSLSGGASYEQYF.

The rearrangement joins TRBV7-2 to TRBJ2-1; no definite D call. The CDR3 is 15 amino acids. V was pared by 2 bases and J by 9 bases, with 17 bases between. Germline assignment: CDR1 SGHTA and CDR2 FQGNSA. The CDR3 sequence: CASSLNAGAMSEQFF. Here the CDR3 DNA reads TGTGCCAGCAGCTTAAATGCTGGAGCCATGAGTGAGCAGTTCTTC. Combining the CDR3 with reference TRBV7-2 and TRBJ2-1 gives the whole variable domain GAGVSQSPSNKVTEKGKDVELRCDPISGHTALYWYRQSLGQGLEFLIYFQGNSAPDKSGLPSDRFSAERTGGSVSTLTIQRTQQEDSAVYLCASSLNAGAMSEQFFGPGTRLTVL.

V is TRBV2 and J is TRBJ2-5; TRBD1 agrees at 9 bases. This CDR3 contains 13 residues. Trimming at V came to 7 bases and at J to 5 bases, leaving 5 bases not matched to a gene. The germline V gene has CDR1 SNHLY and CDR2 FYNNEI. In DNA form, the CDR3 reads TGTGCCAGCAAGACAGGGGGTAAGGAGACCCAGTACTTC. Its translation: CASKTGGKETQYF.

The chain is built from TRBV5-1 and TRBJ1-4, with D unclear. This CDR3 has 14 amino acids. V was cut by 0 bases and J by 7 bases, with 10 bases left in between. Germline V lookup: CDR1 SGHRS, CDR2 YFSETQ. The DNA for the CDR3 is TGCGCCAGCAGCTTGGCAACACAATCTGAAAAACTGTTTTTT. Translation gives CASSLATQSEKLFF.

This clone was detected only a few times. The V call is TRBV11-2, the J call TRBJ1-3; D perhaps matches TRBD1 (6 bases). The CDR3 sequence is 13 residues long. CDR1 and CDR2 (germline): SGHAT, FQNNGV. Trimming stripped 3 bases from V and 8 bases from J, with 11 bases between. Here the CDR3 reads CASSFGEGDTIYF. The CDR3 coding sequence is TGTGCCAGCAGCTTCGGGGAGGGGGACACCATATATTTT.

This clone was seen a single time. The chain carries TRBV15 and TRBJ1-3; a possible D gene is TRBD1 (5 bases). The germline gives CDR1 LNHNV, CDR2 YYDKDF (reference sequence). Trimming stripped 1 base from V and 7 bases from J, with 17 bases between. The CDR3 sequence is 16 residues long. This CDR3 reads CATSRARNRQGNTIYF. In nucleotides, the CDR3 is TGTGCCACCAGCAGAGCCCGGAACCGGCAGGGTAACACCATATATTTT.

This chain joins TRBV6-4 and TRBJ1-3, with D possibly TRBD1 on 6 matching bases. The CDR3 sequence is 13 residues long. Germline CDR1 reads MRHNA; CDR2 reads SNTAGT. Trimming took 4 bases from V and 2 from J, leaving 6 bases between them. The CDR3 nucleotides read TGTGCCAGCAGTGCAGGGGCTGGAAACACCATATATTTT. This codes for CASSAGAGNTIYF.

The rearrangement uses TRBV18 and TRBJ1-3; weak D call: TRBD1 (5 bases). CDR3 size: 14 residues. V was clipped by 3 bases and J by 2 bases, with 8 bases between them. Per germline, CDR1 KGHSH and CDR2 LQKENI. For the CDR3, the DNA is TGTGCCAGCTCACCTGGGGCACCTGGAAACACCATATATTTT. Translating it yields CASSPGAPGNTIYF.

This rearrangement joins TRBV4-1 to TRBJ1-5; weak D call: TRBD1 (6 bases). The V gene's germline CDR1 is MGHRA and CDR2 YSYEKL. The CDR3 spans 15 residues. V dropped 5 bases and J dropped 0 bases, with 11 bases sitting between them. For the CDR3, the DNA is TGCGCCAGCAGCTGGGACATAAGTAGCAATCAGCCCCAGCATTTT. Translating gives CASSWDISSNQPQHF.

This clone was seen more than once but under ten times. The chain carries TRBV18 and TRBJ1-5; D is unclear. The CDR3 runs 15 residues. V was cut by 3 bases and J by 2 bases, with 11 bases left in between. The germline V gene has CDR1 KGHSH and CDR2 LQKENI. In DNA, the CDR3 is TGTGCCAGCTCACCGAACGACAACCGCAATCAGCCCCAGCATTTT. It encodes CASSPNDNRNQPQHF.